This T cell receptor beta chain was observed in a study of beta chain features in type 1 diabetes. The wider study: Cell yields, gender and age were similar in healthy donors and patients. Study-level results: Fewer insertions but more deletions were seen at VDJ junctions in type 1 diabetes patients. When Type 1 diabetes patients were examined, their TCRB CDR3s proved moderately but significantly shorter in all four CD4+ subsets.

Worth noting for this clone: Its antigen is not known.

The entirety of the isolated RNA underwent reverse transcription, so expressed TCRB transcripts were sequenced. The repertoire was sequenced with immunoSEQ multiplex PCR; TCRdb's copy has only in-frame clones and lacks some. This table has about half a million clones, about 29% appearing once. Using CD45RO/CCR7/CD25/CD127/CD95/CD27, CD4+ naive, central memory, regulatory and stem cell-like memory cells were sorted. This CDR3 spans 15 amino acids. The V and J ends lost 5 bases and 4 bases, in that order; junction bases with no gene match: 3. The germline V gene encodes CDR1 ENHRY and CDR2 SYGVKD. The gene calls are TRBV10-3 and TRBJ2-5; 14 nucleotides align to TRBD2. The sample consisted of naive CD4+ T cells from blood. This sequence originates from a man younger than 35 in good health. DNA for the CDR3: TGTGCCATCAGTTCCGGGACTAGCGGGAGAGAGACCCAGTACTTC. Its protein is CAISSGTSGRETQYF.